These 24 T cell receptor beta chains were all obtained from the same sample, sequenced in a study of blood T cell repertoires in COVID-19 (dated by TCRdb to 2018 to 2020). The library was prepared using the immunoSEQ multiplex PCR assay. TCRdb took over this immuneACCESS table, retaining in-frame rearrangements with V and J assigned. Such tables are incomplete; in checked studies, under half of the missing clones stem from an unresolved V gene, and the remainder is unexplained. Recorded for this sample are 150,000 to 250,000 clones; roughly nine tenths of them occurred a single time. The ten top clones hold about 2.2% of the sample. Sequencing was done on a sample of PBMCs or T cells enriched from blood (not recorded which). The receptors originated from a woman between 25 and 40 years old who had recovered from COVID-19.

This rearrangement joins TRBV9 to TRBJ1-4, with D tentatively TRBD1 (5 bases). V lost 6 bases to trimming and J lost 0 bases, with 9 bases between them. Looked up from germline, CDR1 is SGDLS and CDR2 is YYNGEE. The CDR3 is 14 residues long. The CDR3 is CASTSGATNEKLFF. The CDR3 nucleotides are TGTGCCAGCACCTCGGGGGCAACTAATGAAAAACTGTTTTTT.

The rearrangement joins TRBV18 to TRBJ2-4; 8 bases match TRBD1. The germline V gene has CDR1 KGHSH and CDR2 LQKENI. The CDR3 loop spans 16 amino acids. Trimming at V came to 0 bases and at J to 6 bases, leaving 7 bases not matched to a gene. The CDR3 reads CASSPPGQATGNIQYF. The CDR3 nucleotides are TGTGCCAGCTCACCACCGGGACAGGCGACGGGAAACATTCAGTACTTC.

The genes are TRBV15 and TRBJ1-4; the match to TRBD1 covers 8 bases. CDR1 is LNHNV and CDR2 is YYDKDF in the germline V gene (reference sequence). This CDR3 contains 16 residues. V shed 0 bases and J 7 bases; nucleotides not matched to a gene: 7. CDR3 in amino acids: CATSRDPQGAGEKLFF. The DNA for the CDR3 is TGTGCCACCAGCAGAGATCCCCAGGGGGCCGGTGAAAAACTGTTTTTT.

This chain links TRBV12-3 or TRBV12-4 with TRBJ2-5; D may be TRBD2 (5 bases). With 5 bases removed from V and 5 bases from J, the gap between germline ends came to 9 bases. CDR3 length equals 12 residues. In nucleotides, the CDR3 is TGTGCCAGCAGTCTACTAGAGGAGACCCAGTACTTC. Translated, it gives CASSLLEETQYF.

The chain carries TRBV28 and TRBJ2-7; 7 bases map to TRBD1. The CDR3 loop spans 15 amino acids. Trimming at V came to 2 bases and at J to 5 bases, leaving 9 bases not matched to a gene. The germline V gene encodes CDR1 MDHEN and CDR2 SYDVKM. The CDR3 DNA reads TGTGCCAGCAGTTTAATCGGGACAGCTTCCGACGAGCAGTACTTC. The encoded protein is CASSLIGTASDEQYF.

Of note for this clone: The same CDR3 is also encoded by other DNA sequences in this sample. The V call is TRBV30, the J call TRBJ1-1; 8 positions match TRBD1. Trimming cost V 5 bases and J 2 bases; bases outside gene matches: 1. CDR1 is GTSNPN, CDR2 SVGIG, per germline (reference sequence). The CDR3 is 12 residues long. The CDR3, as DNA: TGTGCCTGGGGACAGGGTAACACTGAAGCTTTCTTT. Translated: CAWGQGNTEAFF.

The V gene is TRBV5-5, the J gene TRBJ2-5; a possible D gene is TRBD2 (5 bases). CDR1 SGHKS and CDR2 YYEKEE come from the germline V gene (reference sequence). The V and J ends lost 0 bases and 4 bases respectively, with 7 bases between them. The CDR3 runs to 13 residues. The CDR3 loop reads CASSLAGLETQYF. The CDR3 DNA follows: TGTGCCAGCAGCTTGGCGGGGTTAGAGACCCAGTACTTC.

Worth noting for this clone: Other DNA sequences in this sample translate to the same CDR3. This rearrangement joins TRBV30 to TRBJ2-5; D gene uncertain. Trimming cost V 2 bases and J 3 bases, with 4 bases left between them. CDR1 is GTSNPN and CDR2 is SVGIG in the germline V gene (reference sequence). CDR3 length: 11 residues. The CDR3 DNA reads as TGTGCCTGGAGTCCGGAAGAGACCCAGTACTTC. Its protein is CAWSPEETQYF.

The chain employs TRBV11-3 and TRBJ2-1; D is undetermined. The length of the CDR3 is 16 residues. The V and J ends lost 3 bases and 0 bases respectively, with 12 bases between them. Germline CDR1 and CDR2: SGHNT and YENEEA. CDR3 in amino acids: CASSFVDTSSYNEQFF. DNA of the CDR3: TGTGCCAGCAGCTTTGTCGATACAAGCTCCTACAATGAGCAGTTCTTC.

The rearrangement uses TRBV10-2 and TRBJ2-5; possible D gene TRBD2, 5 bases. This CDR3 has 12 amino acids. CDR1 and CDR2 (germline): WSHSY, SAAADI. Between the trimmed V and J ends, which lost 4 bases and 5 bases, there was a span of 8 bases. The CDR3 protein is CASSGGWETQYF. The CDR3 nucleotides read TGCGCCAGCAGTGGCGGGTGGGAGACCCAGTACTTC.

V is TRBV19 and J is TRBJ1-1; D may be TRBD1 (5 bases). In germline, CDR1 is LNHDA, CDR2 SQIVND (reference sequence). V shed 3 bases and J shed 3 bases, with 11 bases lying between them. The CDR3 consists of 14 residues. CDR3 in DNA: TGTGCCAGTAGTATGGTCAGGGCGGACACTGAAGCTTTCTTT. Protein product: CASSMVRADTEAFF.

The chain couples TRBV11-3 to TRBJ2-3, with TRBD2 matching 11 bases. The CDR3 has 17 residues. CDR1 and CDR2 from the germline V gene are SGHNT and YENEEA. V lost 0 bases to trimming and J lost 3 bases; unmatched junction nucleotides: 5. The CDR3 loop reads CASSLEFLAGGTDTQYF. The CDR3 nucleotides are TGTGCCAGCAGCTTAGAGTTCCTAGCGGGAGGAACAGATACGCAGTATTTT.

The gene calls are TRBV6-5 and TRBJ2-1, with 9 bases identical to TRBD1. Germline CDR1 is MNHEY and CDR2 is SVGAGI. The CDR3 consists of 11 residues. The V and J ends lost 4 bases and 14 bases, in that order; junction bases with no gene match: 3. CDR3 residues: CASSSQGAEFF. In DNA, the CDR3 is TGTGCCAGCAGTTCACAGGGGGCTGAGTTCTTC.

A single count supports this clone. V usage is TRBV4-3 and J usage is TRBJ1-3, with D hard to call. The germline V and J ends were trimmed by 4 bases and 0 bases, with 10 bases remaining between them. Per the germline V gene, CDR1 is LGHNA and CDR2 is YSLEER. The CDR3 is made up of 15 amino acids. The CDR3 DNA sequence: TGCGCCAGCAGCCCGACTAGGGACTCTGGAAACACCATATATTTT. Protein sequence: CASSPTRDSGNTIYF.

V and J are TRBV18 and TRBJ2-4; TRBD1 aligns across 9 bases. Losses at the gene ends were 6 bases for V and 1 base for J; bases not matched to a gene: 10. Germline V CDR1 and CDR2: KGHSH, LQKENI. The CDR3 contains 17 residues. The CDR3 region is CASSRGTGRSAKNIQYF. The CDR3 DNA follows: TGTGCCAGCTCCCGTGGGACAGGGCGATCGGCCAAAAACATTCAGTACTTC.

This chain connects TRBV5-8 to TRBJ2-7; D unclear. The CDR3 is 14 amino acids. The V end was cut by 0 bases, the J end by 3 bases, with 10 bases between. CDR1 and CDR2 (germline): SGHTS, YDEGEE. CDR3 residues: CASSLGVAYYEQYF. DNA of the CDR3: TGTGCCAGCAGCTTGGGCGTAGCCTACTACGAGCAGTACTTC.

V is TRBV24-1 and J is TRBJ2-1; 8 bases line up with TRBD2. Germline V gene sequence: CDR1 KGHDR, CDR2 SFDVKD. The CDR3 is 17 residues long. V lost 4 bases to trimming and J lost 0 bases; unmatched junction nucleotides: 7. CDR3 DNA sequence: TGTGCCACCAGTGAGTTCCCCGGGACTAGCTCCTACAATGAGCAGTTCTTC. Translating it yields CATSEFPGTSSYNEQFF.

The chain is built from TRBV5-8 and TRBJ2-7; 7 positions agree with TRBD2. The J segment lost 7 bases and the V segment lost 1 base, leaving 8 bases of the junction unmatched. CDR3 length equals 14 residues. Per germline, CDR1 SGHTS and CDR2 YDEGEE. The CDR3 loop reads CASSLYGMGGEQYF. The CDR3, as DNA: TGTGCCAGCAGCTTGTATGGCATGGGGGGGGAGCAGTACTTC.

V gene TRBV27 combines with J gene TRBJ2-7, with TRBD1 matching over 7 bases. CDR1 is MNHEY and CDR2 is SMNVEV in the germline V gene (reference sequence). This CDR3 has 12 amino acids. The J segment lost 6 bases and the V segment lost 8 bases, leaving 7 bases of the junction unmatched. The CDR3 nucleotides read TGTGCCAGCCGACAGGGTTTGGGCGAGCAGTACTTC. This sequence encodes CASRQGLGEQYF.

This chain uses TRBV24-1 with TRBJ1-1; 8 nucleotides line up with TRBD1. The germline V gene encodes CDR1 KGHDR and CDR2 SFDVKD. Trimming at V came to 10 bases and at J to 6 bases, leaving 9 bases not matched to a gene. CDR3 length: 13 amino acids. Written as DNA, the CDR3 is TGTGCCACAAAAGGACAGGGCGGGCCTGAAGCTTTCTTT. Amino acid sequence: CATKGQGGPEAFF.

The CDR3 DNA reads as TGTGCCAGCAGCCAAGATCTGACTAGCGGTTATAGCTCCTACAATGAGCAGTTCTTC. Amino acid sequence: CASSQDLTSGYSSYNEQFF. The chain recombines TRBV4-2 with TRBJ2-1; 9 bases align to TRBD2. Trimming at V came to 0 bases and at J to 0 bases, leaving 9 bases not matched to a gene. The CDR3 is 19 residues long. The V gene's germline CDR1 is LGHNA and CDR2 YNFKEQ.

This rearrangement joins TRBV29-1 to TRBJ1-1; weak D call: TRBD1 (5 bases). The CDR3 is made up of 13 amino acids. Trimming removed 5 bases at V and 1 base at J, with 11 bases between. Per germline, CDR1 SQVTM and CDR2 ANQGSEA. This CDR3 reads CSVLGRGNTEAFF. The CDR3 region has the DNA TGCAGCGTTCTAGGTAGGGGGAACACTGAAGCTTTCTTT.

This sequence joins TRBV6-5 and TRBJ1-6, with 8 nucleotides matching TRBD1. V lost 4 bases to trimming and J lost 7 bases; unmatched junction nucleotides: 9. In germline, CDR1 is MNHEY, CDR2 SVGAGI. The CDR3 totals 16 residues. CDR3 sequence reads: CASSLATGAPNSPLHF. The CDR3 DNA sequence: TGTGCCAGCAGTTTGGCGACAGGGGCGCCGAATTCACCCCTCCACTTT.

The CDR3 loop reads CASSLTGLNQPQHF. The CDR3 DNA reads as TGTGCCAGCAGTTTGACAGGGCTGAATCAGCCCCAGCATTTT. The chain recombines TRBV27 with TRBJ1-5, with 7 nucleotides matching TRBD1. Germline loops: CDR1 MNHEY, CDR2 SMNVEV (reference sequence). CDR3 length equals 14 residues. The V and J ends lost 3 bases and 4 bases, in that order; junction bases with no gene match: 3.